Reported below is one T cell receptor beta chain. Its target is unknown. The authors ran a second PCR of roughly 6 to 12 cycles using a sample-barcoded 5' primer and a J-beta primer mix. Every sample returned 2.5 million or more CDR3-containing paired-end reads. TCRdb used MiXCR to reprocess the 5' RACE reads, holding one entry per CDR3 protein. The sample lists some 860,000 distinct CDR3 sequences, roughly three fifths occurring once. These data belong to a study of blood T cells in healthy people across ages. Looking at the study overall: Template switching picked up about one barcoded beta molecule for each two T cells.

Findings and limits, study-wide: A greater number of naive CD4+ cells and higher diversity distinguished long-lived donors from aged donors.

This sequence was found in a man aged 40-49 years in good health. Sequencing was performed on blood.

The CDR3 spells CASSESASSYNEQYF. CDR3 nucleotides: TGTGCCAGCAGTGAAAGTGCGAGCTCCTACAATGAGCAGTACTTC. The chain links TRBV6-1 to TRBJ2-7; D gene ambiguous. V was shortened by 2 bases and J by 7 bases, with 18 bases between the two germline ends. CDR3 length: 15 residues. Germline V CDR1 and CDR2: MNHNS, SASEGT.